What follows are 27 T cell receptor beta chains derived from one specimen sequenced in a study of shared clonotypes between healthy human individuals (dated by TCRdb to between 2020 and 2021). The library was prepared using the immunoSEQ multiplex PCR assay. TCRdb took this table from immuneACCESS and kept in-frame rearrangements with V and J called. Such tables lack part of the clones; where checked against another copy, unresolved V genes explain under half of the gap, and the rest is unexplained. The sample data list approximately 1,000,000 clones, and around 78% of these were observed just once. The top ten clones comprise approximately 0.5% of the sample. Sequenced sample: memory CD4+ T cells from PBMCs. This sample's cell subset or site label indicates: CD45RA-negative fraction. The source is a man aged 18 to 30 in good health. Some clones in this sample may be carry-over from other donors' samples.

This chain links TRBV2 with TRBJ2-7; D might be TRBD2 (5 bases). The CDR3 contains 14 residues. Trimming shortened V by 6 bases and J by 11 bases, and 23 bases separated the two germline ends. From germline, CDR1 is SNHLY and CDR2 FYNNEI. The CDR3 DNA reads TGTGCCAGCAGCTTACCCCTACTAGTTTTAGGTGAGTACTTC. Protein sequence: CASSLPLLVLGEYF.

This chain uses TRBV28 with TRBJ2-7, with a possible D match to TRBD1 (6 bases). The CDR3 length is 15 residues. Trimming left V 8 bases short and J 2 bases short, with 19 bases between. The germline V gene has CDR1 MDHEN and CDR2 SYDVKM. This CDR3 is CASSNDGTSPYEQYF. CDR3 bases: TGTGCCAGCTCAAACGATGGGACATCTCCCTACGAGCAGTACTTC.

This clone was recorded only once. This sequence joins TRBV6-5 and TRBJ1-1; TRBD1 matches 7 bases. This CDR3 spans 14 amino acids. Germline trimming cut 2 bases from V and 1 base from J; bases unmatched to any gene: 1. CDR1 and CDR2 (germline): MNHEY, SVGAGI. The CDR3 bases are TGTGCCAGCAGTTACCAGGGGGGGAACACTGAAGCTTTCTTT. Translating it yields CASSYQGGNTEAFF.

In nucleotides, the CDR3 is TGTGCCAGCAACCCCACGGGAGGCGGGGAGCTGTTTTTT. This sequence encodes CASNPTGGGELFF. This sequence joins TRBV7-3 and TRBJ2-2; 7 bases line up with TRBD2. The CDR3 length is 13 residues. From germline, CDR1 is SGHTA and CDR2 FQGTGA. V lost 7 bases to trimming and J lost 7 bases; unmatched junction nucleotides: 6. Supplemented by reference TRBV7-3 and TRBJ2-2, the full variable domain reads GAGVSQTPSNKVTEKGKYVELRCDPISGHTALYWYRQSLGQGPEFLIYFQGTGAADDSGLPNDRFFAVRPEGSVSTLKIQRTERGDSAVYLCASNPTGGGELFFGEGSRLTVL.

The rearrangement links TRBV28 to TRBJ2-5; D remains unclear. V shed 3 bases and J shed 7 bases, with 9 bases lying between them. CDR1 is MDHEN, CDR2 SYDVKM, per germline. The CDR3 loop spans 12 amino acids. CDR3 DNA sequence: TGTGCCAGCAGTTTGGCCTTCGGGACCCAGTACTTC. It is translated as CASSLAFGTQYF.

The chain employs TRBV28 and TRBJ1-2; no clear D gene. With 6 bases removed from V and 3 bases from J, the gap between germline ends came to 17 bases. Germline CDR1 reads MDHEN; CDR2 reads SYDVKM. CDR3 size: 15 residues. The CDR3 loop reads CASSRIRRWDYGYTF. The CDR3 coding sequence is TGTGCCAGCAGCCGCATCAGGCGGTGGGACTATGGCTACACCTTC.

The J gene is TRBJ1-2, the V gene TRBV10-3, with a weak D call TRBD1 (5 bases). This CDR3 region has 13 residues. Germline CDR1 and CDR2: ENHRY and SYGVKD. Trimming took off 4 bases at V and 1 base at J, with 7 bases between the two ends. CDR3 bases: TGTGCCATCAGTGGGGGGGATAACTATGGCTACACCTTC. Translation: CAISGGDNYGYTF.

The chain's CDR3 is CASNRGSTGELFF. The CDR3 bases are TGTGCCAGTAACCGGGGGAGCACCGGGGAGCTGTTTTTT. The chain recombines TRBV19 with TRBJ2-2; D perhaps matches TRBD2 (6 bases). Trimming removed 7 bases from V and 4 bases from J, with 10 bases in between. CDR3 length: 13 residues. CDR1 and CDR2 (germline): LNHDA, SQIVND (reference sequence).

This clone was counted a single time. The chain uses TRBV5-4 and TRBJ2-2, with a tentative D call TRBD1 (5 bases). V was trimmed by 0 bases and J by 1 base, leaving 10 bases between them. Germline V gives CDR1 SGHNT, CDR2 YYREEE (reference sequence). CDR3 length equals 16 residues. As DNA, the CDR3 is TGTGCCAGCAGCTTGGGGGGCTCGCTGAACACCGGGGAGCTGTTTTTT. Its protein product is CASSLGGSLNTGELFF.

The chain combines TRBV11-1 with TRBJ2-2; 10 nucleotides match TRBD1. The germline CDR1 and CDR2 sequences are SGHAT and FQDESV (reference sequence). Trimming at V came to 5 bases and at J to 5 bases, leaving 5 bases not matched to a gene. The length of the CDR3 is 15 residues. The CDR3 reads CASSRQGAVTGELFF. CDR3 nucleotides: TGTGCCAGCAGCAGACAGGGGGCAGTAACCGGGGAGCTGTTTTTT.

In this sample, this clone turned up once. V and J are TRBV30 and TRBJ1-5; 10 nucleotides agree with TRBD1. CDR1 is GTSNPN and CDR2 is SVGIG in the germline V gene (reference sequence). The V and J ends lost 5 bases and 5 bases, in that order; junction bases with no gene match: 9. The CDR3 has 15 amino acids. CDR3 nucleotide sequence: TGTGCCTGGGCCCTGGGACAGGGGTTGCATCAGCCCCAGCATTTT. Translation: CAWALGQGLHQPQHF.

The chain couples TRBV2 to TRBJ2-2; D remains ambiguous. Trimming took off 3 bases at V and 8 bases at J, with 10 bases between the two ends. The CDR3 runs to 13 residues. Germline V lookup: CDR1 SNHLY, CDR2 FYNNEI. CDR3 in amino acids: CASSEQLLGELFF. CDR3 nucleotide sequence: TGTGCCAGCAGTGAGCAGCTCCTTGGGGAGCTGTTTTTT. The complete variable domain, with remaining parts taken from reference TRBV2 and TRBJ2-2, reads EPEVTQTPSHQVTQMGQEVILRCVPISNHLYFYWYRQILGQKVEFLVSFYNNEISEKSEIFDDQFSVERPDGSNFTLKIRSTKLEDSAMYFCASSEQLLGELFFGEGSRLTVL.

The V call is TRBV6-4, the J call TRBJ1-5; D remains unclear. This CDR3 comprises 17 residues. Germline V gene lookup returns CDR1 MRHNA and CDR2 SNTAGT. V lost 6 bases and J 0 bases, leaving 18 bases between the germline ends. In nucleotides, the CDR3 is TGTGCCAGCAGGCCCGGGGAACCAAATTATAGCAATCAGCCCCAGCATTTT. Translation: CASRPGEPNYSNQPQHF.

The CDR3 coding sequence is TGTGCCATCAGCAAGGGGGATTACTCCTACGAGCAGTACTTC. Amino acids: CAISKGDYSYEQYF. The rearrangement links TRBV10-3 to TRBJ2-7; a possible D gene is TRBD1 (6 bases). The CDR3 runs to 14 residues. V was trimmed by 6 bases and J by 0 bases, leaving 12 bases between them. The germline V gene encodes CDR1 ENHRY and CDR2 SYGVKD.

This chain links TRBV6-6 with TRBJ2-5; 14 nucleotides line up with TRBD2. The CDR3 has 14 residues. CDR1 is MNHNY, CDR2 SVGAGI, per germline (reference sequence). Trimming removed 7 bases from V and 5 bases from J; junction bases left unmatched: 3. The CDR3 region has the DNA TGTGCCAGCACCCGACTAGCGGGAGGGGAGACCCAGTACTTC. Translated, it gives CASTRLAGGETQYF.

CDR3 sequence reads: CASSFLASGGSSYNEQFF. The DNA for the CDR3 is TGCGCCAGCAGCTTCTTAGCTAGCGGGGGGAGCTCCTACAATGAGCAGTTCTTC. The chain links TRBV5-1 to TRBJ2-1; 11 nucleotides align to TRBD2. The junction had 7 bases not matched to a gene; V was cut back by 2 bases and J by 0 bases. The CDR3 contains 18 residues. Germline V CDR1 and CDR2: SGHRS, YFSETQ.

This clone has more than one count but fewer than ten. CDR3 bases: TGTGCCAGCACAGGGGTAGGAGATACGCAGTATTTT. Translation gives CASTGVGDTQYF. The rearrangement joins TRBV2 to TRBJ2-3; tentatively, D is TRBD1 (6 bases). Between the trimmed V and J ends, which lost 7 bases and 5 bases, there was a span of 10 bases. The CDR3 totals 12 residues. In germline, CDR1 is SNHLY, CDR2 FYNNEI.

This sequence joins TRBV11-3 and TRBJ2-3; 11 nucleotides align to TRBD1. The germline gives CDR1 SGHNT, CDR2 YENEEA. The CDR3 sequence is 15 residues long. Germline trimming cut 5 bases from V and 4 bases from J; bases unmatched to any gene: 5. The CDR3 is CASSAGTGGPDTQYF. CDR3 DNA: TGTGCCAGCAGCGCAGGGACAGGGGGGCCAGATACGCAGTATTTT.

This clone was detected only a few times. The V gene is TRBV28, the J gene TRBJ1-2, with TRBD1 identical over 9 bases. V gave up 5 bases and J gave up 5 bases; unmatched junction bases: 9. This CDR3 contains 15 residues. In germline, CDR1 is MDHEN, CDR2 SYDVKM. CDR3 sequence: CASSPPGTGWYGYTF. CDR3 nucleotides: TGTGCCAGCAGTCCCCCCGGGACAGGGTGGTATGGCTACACCTTC.

This clone was recorded only once. The junction shows a germline mismatch at one end, possibly a read error. This sequence joins TRBV10-1 and TRBJ2-7; the match to TRBD1 covers 10 bases. CDR3 length equals 14 residues. Germline-derived CDR1 and CDR2 are WNHNN and SYGVQD (reference sequence). The CDR3 DNA sequence: TGCGCCAGCAGTGAGTCCTCAGGGACAGGGGCAAGAAAATTC. It encodes CASSESSGTGARKF.

The chain links TRBV5-1 to TRBJ2-3; the D gene could be TRBD1 or TRBD2 (6 bases each). The germline V and J ends were trimmed by 2 bases and 3 bases, with 13 bases remaining between them. This CDR3 has 15 residues. The germline V gene has CDR1 SGHRS and CDR2 YFSETQ. The CDR3 loop is CASSFKGEVTDTQYF. The CDR3 DNA reads TGCGCCAGCAGCTTCAAGGGGGAGGTTACAGATACGCAGTATTTT.

V is TRBV28 and J is TRBJ2-7; D not certain. Trimming shortened V by 4 bases and J by 0 bases, and 10 bases separated the two germline ends. Germline loops: CDR1 MDHEN, CDR2 SYDVKM. The length of the CDR3 is 14 residues. This chain's CDR3 is CASSSTYVSYEQYF. The CDR3 DNA sequence: TGTGCCAGCAGTTCGACTTACGTCTCCTACGAGCAGTACTTC.

The gene calls are TRBV7-6 and TRBJ2-2, with D uncertain. The V end lost 5 bases, the J end lost 0 bases, and 4 bases lay between the germline ends. The CDR3 loop spans 13 amino acids. Germline V lookup: CDR1 SGHVS, CDR2 FNYEAQ. This CDR3 is CASSVTNTGELFF. The CDR3, as DNA: TGTGCCAGCAGCGTCACGAACACCGGGGAGCTGTTTTTT.

The rearrangement links TRBV19 to TRBJ2-7; maybe TRBD2 (6 bases). With 3 bases removed from V and 6 bases from J, the gap between germline ends came to 12 bases. Germline CDR1 is LNHDA and CDR2 is SQIVND (reference sequence). The CDR3 contains 13 residues. The CDR3 sequence is CASSIRRGSEQYF. Written as DNA, the CDR3 is TGTGCCAGTAGTATTCGGCGGGGTTCCGAGCAGTACTTC.

To note about this clone: A much larger clonotype is one base distant, so this may be a read error. The rearrangement links TRBV5-1 to TRBJ2-7; D is ambiguous. With 4 bases removed from V and 0 bases from J, the gap between germline ends came to 5 bases. Germline values: CDR1 SGHRS, CDR2 YFSETQ. This CDR3 has 12 amino acids. The CDR3 spells CASSQDSYEQYF. The DNA of the CDR3 is TGCGCCAGCAGCCAAGACTCCTACGAGCAGTACTTC.

This chain links TRBV19 with TRBJ2-5, with 8 bases matching TRBD1. With 5 bases clipped from V and 5 bases from J, the junction kept 13 bases outside the gene matches. CDR1 and CDR2 from the germline V gene are LNHDA and SQIVND (reference sequence). This CDR3 has 16 amino acids. This CDR3 is CASSLWTGRLGETQYF. CDR3 DNA sequence: TGTGCCAGTAGTCTATGGACAGGGAGATTGGGGGAGACCCAGTACTTC.

The V gene is TRBV4-2, the J gene TRBJ1-1, with D perhaps TRBD1 (5 bases). The germline V gene has CDR1 LGHNA and CDR2 YNFKEQ. Trimming removed 0 bases from V and 8 bases from J, with 13 bases in between. This CDR3 spans 14 amino acids. The DNA of the CDR3 is TGTGCCAGCAGCCAAGAAGTCGGCAGGGTGGAAGCTTTCTTT. Its protein is CASSQEVGRVEAFF.